This TCR beta chain was documented in a study of response to subunit inactivated influenza vaccine. The CDR3 extends over 19 amino acids. V lost 0 bases to trimming and J lost 5 bases; unmatched junction nucleotides: 16. Germline loops: CDR1 DFQATT, CDR2 SNEGSKA (reference sequence). MiXCR, applied by TCRdb to the RT-PCR reads, yields one record per CDR3 protein. The data show hundreds of thousands of distinct CDR3 sequences, approximately 11% seen once. General study findings and limits: A suggestion made by the authors is that each seasonal influenza vaccination recruits few new T cells.

Remarks on this clonotype: What it binds is not known.

The TCR originated in a man aged 50 or older who received an inactivated influenza vaccine. The chain employs TRBV20-1 and TRBJ2-5; the match to TRBD2 covers 12 bases. Here the sequenced sample was PBMCs from blood, taken 45 days after vaccination. The CDR3 sequence is CSARDRRLAGEPKGETQYF. As DNA, the CDR3 is TGCAGTGCTAGAGATCGAAGACTAGCGGGAGAACCAAAGGGGGAGACCCAGTACTTC.